The 3 T cell receptor beta chains given below trace back to one sample, sequenced in a study of blood T cells in healthy people across ages. Combining a sample-barcoded 5' primer with a J-beta primer mix, a second PCR ran for roughly 7 to 11 cycles. MiXCR was run by TCRdb on the 5' RACE reads, yielding one entry per CDR3 protein. The data contain 1.5 million to 2 million distinct CDR3 sequences, under 30% of them singletons. The source material was blood. The receptors were sampled from a woman in her twenties or thirties in good health.

Comments on this clonotype: Just one base apart from a much larger clone, this may be a read error. The chain carries TRBV12-3 or TRBV12-4 and TRBJ2-5; no reliable D call. V was trimmed by 4 bases and J by 5 bases, leaving 8 bases between them. This CDR3 comprises 12 residues. CDR3 nucleotides: TGTGCCAGCAGTTGGGCCCACGAGACCCAGTACTTC. This translates into CASSWAHETQYF.

Notes on this clonotype: This may stem from a read error, because a much larger clone lies one nucleotide away. CDR3 region: CASSYATGAYEQYF. For the CDR3, the DNA is TGTGCCAGCAGTTACGCGACAGGGGCCTACGAGCAGTACTTC. The V call is TRBV6-6, the J call TRBJ2-7; 8 positions agree with TRBD1. Germline assignment: CDR1 MNHNY and CDR2 SVGAGI (reference sequence). V gave up 2 bases and J gave up 2 bases; unmatched junction bases: 2. This CDR3 is built from 14 residues.

The chain has TRBV24-1 and TRBJ2-3; possibly TRBD1 or TRBD2 for D (6 bases each). This CDR3 contains 14 residues. CDR1 is KGHDR and CDR2 is SFDVKD in the germline V gene. Trimming left V 6 bases short and J 6 bases short, with 15 bases between. CDR3 in DNA: TGTGCCACCAGTAACTCGGGGGCAGGTGATACGCAGTATTTT. Its translation is CATSNSGAGDTQYF.